This TCR beta chain stems from a study of blood T cell repertoires in COVID-19. The overall study: T cells, B-cell-depleted T cells, or PBMCs supplied cDNA or gDNA.

Germline V CDR1 and CDR2: SNHLY, FYNNEI. The CDR3 is 16 amino acids. V lost 1 base, J lost 0 bases, and 5 bases stayed unmatched. This clone was detected once. Only in-frame clones appear in the TCRdb table, and some are missing; sequencing was by immunoSEQ multiplex PCR. The table lists a few hundred thousand clones, around 83% of them singletons, with over 0.95% in the top ten. The sequenced sample consisted of peripheral blood. This chain joins TRBV2 and TRBJ1-1; TRBD1 agrees at 7 bases. This clonotype was obtained from a man between 40 and 49 years old with acute or convalescent COVID-19. CDR3 in DNA: TGTGCCAGCAGTGAAGAGGCAGGGGGAGTGAACACTGAAGCTTTCTTT. Translation gives CASSEEAGGVNTEAFF.